The clone carrying this T cell receptor (beta chain) has just a few counts. This specimen belongs to a study of Graves' ophthalmopathy and Graves' hyperthyroidism. RNA transcripts were the template, and TCR beta CDR3 regions were amplified from them. RT-PCR in the first round used HTBI primers; a second-round multiplex PCR followed. Each CDR3 protein gets one entry after TCRdb re-called the multiplex PCR reads with MiXCR. There are about half a million distinct CDR3 sequences in the sample; about 15% occur only once, and 9.8% lies in the top ten. V was shortened by 0 bases and J by 10 bases, with 10 bases between the two germline ends. The germline V gene encodes CDR1 SGHAT and CDR2 FQNNGV. This CDR3 is built from 14 residues.

The sequence came from a woman aged 25 to 39 with Graves' ophthalmopathy. Sample: blood. The V and J genes are TRBV11-2 and TRBJ1-6; the D is unclear. The chain's CDR3 is CASSLDYGESPLHF. The CDR3 bases are TGTGCCAGCAGCTTAGATTACGGGGAGTCACCCCTCCACTTT.